This T cell receptor (beta chain) was recorded in a study of chemoradiotherapy in HPV16-positive cancers. Study-wide results and limits: Candidate HPV-specific clones and E7-related TCR motifs grew in tumor during treatment.

The data were produced by immunoSEQ multiplex PCR, yet TCRdb's version contains in-frame clones alone and is incomplete. The data contain about 25,000 clones, 85% to 95% of them singletons. In this sample, this clone turned up once. Antigen specificity is unknown. The length of the CDR3 is 18 residues. Germline V gene data show CDR1 as SGHAT and CDR2 as FQNNGV. The V end lost 2 bases, the J end lost 0 bases, and 17 bases lay between the germline ends. The rearrangement links TRBV11-2 to TRBJ1-3; D ambiguous. This TCR derives from a human donor with HPV-associated anogenital cancer. Sequenced here: blood, sampled from a patient who underwent chemoradiotherapy. The CDR3 DNA reads as TGTGCCAGCAGCTTATCCGGACGGGCCACAACCTCTGGAAACACCATATATTTT. Protein sequence: CASSLSGRATTSGNTIYF.